This TCR beta chain is drawn from a study of T cell repertoires in cytomegalovirus infection. This CDR3 region has 16 residues. CDR1 and CDR2 (germline): SEHNR, FQNEAQ (reference sequence). The junction had 9 bases not matched to a gene; V was cut back by 2 bases and J by 5 bases. TCRdb re-analysed the reads in MiXCR, keeping a single row per CDR3 protein. This table has about 230,000 distinct CDR3 sequences, roughly 22% appearing once. The rearrangement links TRBV7-9 to TRBJ2-1, with TRBD1 identical over 7 bases. The sample was CD8+ T cells from PBMCs. The receptor was isolated from a human donor in good health (CMV status not recorded). Some clones in this sample may be carry-over from other donors' samples. Here the CDR3 DNA reads TGTGCCAGCAGCTTACCGACAGGGTATTCGCACAATGAGCAGTTCTTC. Translated, it gives CASSLPTGYSHNEQFF.